One sample yielded the 13 T cell receptor beta chains listed below, sequenced in a study of response to subunit inactivated influenza vaccine. TCRdb recomputed calls from the RT-PCR reads with MiXCR, one row per CDR3 protein. The sample includes a few hundred thousand distinct CDR3 sequences, roughly 9.7% of them seen just once. Source: PBMCs from blood, taken 35 to 45 days after vaccination. Every receptor here comes from a man aged 50 to 59 who received an inactivated influenza vaccine.

The chain uses TRBV7-6 and TRBJ2-5; D may be TRBD2 (5 bases). The CDR3 is made up of 15 amino acids. The ends were cut back, 1 base at V and 3 bases at J, with 12 bases in the middle. Per germline, CDR1 SGHVS and CDR2 FNYEAQ. CDR3 region: CASSLGERVKETQYF. The CDR3 DNA reads TGTGCCAGCAGCTTAGGGGAGCGAGTTAAAGAGACCCAGTACTTC.

This rearrangement joins TRBV6-2 or TRBV6-3 to TRBJ2-7; D might be TRBD2 (6 bases). Per the germline V gene, CDR1 is MNHEY and CDR2 is SVGEGT. This CDR3 is 18 amino acids long. V was shortened by 5 bases and J by 1 base, with 24 bases between the two germline ends. The DNA of the CDR3 is TGTGCCAGCAGTCCACCCCCCGGGCGCTTGGGGAGGTCCTACGAGCAGTACTTC. Translating it yields CASSPPPGRLGRSYEQYF.

Many counts were recorded for this clonotype. The chain employs TRBV10-3 and TRBJ2-3; the D gene is possibly TRBD2 (6 bases). CDR3 length equals 12 residues. Germline V gives CDR1 ENHRY, CDR2 SYGVKD. Trimming left V 10 bases short and J 2 bases short, with 10 bases between. The CDR3 DNA reads TGTGCCACCGGGGGTCACACAGATACGCAGTATTTT. This codes for CATGGHTDTQYF.

V usage is TRBV7-6 and J usage is TRBJ2-1; TRBD1 aligns across 10 bases. Germline CDR1 is SGHVS and CDR2 is FNYEAQ. The trim removed 5 bases at V and 12 bases at J, leaving 7 bases unmatched. CDR3 length: 13 residues. DNA for the CDR3: TGTGCCAGCAGCAACTTCCGGGACAGGGGGCAGTTCTTC. Translation gives CASSNFRDRGQFF.

This clonotype was seen a few times. The genes are TRBV12-3 or TRBV12-4 and TRBJ1-1; D uncertain. The length of the CDR3 is 12 residues. Trimming took 8 bases from V and 4 from J, leaving 11 bases between them. CDR3 in DNA: TGTGCCAGCTCCCCTGAATTCACTGAAGCTTTCTTT. Its translation is CASSPEFTEAFF.

This clonotype turned up a few times. The chain carries TRBV29-1 and TRBJ2-7; D unclear. CDR1 and CDR2 from the germline V gene are SQVTM and ANQGSEA. This CDR3 comprises 13 residues. Trimming removed 0 bases from V and 3 bases from J, with 9 bases in between. CDR3 in amino acids: CSVEDGSYYEQYF. The CDR3 DNA follows: TGCAGCGTTGAAGATGGCAGTTACTACGAGCAGTACTTC.

This clonotype was counted many times. The junction does not match germline at one end; this may be a read error. The rearrangement links TRBV10-3 to TRBJ1-2, with D possibly being TRBD1 (5 bases). CDR3 length: 13 amino acids. Germline V gives CDR1 ENHRY, CDR2 SYGVKD. The CDR3 DNA follows: TGTGCCATCAGTGAGTCTTGGGGCTATGGCTACAGCTTC. It codes for CAISESWGYGYSF.

Comments on this clonotype: A much larger clonotype is one base distant, so this may be a read error. The gene calls are TRBV20-1 and TRBJ2-3; 7 bases match TRBD1. The DNA end is a closer match to TRBJ1-5, so the J assignment may be wrong. There are 13 residues in the CDR3. Germline CDR1 DFQATT, CDR2 SNEGSKA (reference sequence). The CDR3 nucleotides are TGCAGTGTCCCGACAGGGCGAACAGATACGCAGCATTTT. This codes for CSVPTGRTDTQHF.

The V gene is TRBV9, the J gene TRBJ2-1; either TRBD1 or TRBD2 may fit D (5 bases each). The V gene lost 0 bases and the J gene lost 9 bases, with 13 bases spanning the gap. The CDR3 sequence is 14 residues long. Germline CDR1 is SGDLS and CDR2 is YYNGEE. The CDR3 region has the DNA TGTGCCAGCAGCGTAGCGTCGTCAGGGAGTGAGCAGTTCTTC. The encoded protein is CASSVASSGSEQFF.

This clonotype was observed many times. The DNA for the CDR3 is TGTGCCAGCAGCCGTACGGTTGGAGAGACCCAGTACTTC. Translating gives CASSRTVGETQYF. The V call is TRBV5-4, the J call TRBJ2-5; no clear D gene. CDR3 length: 13 amino acids. Germline V gene data show CDR1 as SGHNT and CDR2 as YYREEE (reference sequence). Deletions cut 4 bases from V and 4 bases from J, with 11 bases between.

This clonotype was seen many times. The rearrangement links TRBV5-5 to TRBJ2-5; D gene ambiguous. The length of the CDR3 is 13 residues. The germline CDR1 and CDR2 sequences are SGHKS and YYEKEE (reference sequence). Trimming pared 0 bases from V and 7 bases from J, leaving 10 bases between. The CDR3 nucleotides read TGTGCCAGCAGCTTGGAAGGTCCAGGGACCCAGTACTTC. Translating gives CASSLEGPGTQYF.

As regards this clonotype: A read error may be the cause here, since a much bigger clone is one base away. The genes are TRBV12-3 or TRBV12-4 and TRBJ2-1, with 13 bases identical to TRBD2. The CDR3 is 16 amino acids. The CDR3 nucleotides read TGTGCCAGCAGCCCAAGACTAGCGGGAGGATACAATGAGCAGCTCTTC. Translated, it gives CASSPRLAGGYNEQLF.

Here the CDR3 reads CASGAHSNQPQHF. For the CDR3, the DNA is TGTGCCAGCGGGGCTCATAGCAATCAGCCCCAGCATTTT. V and J are TRBV27 and TRBJ1-5; D might be TRBD1 (5 bases). Germline CDR1 reads MNHEY; CDR2 reads SMNVEV (reference sequence). The CDR3 sequence is 13 residues long. Trimming cost V 8 bases and J 0 bases, with 8 bases left between them.